This TCR beta chain comes out of a study of T cells after yellow fever vaccination. In regard to this clonotype: Antigen unknown.

General study results and limits: A small share of clonotypes appeared in both CD4 and CD8 compartments. Booster sampling recovered most clones from primary vaccination (roughly 97% CD4, approximately 88% CD8).

By 5'RACE template switching, TCR cDNA was produced, with a universal primer site and UMIs added in the process. One entry per CDR3 protein, called by TCRdb with MiXCR from the 5' RACE reads. The table includes about 50,000 distinct CDR3 sequences, more than 5.5% detected once. CDR3 size: 15 residues. Germline assignment: CDR1 MNHNS and CDR2 SASEGT. V was trimmed by 4 bases and J by 4 bases, leaving 16 bases between them. This sequence joins TRBV6-1 and TRBJ1-1, with TRBD1 as a possible D gene (6 bases). This specimen was CD8+ T cells sorted from PBMCs, taken on the day of the first yellow fever vaccination. The receptor comes from a man younger than 35 who received the YFV17D yellow fever vaccine. For the CDR3, the DNA is TGTGCCAGCAGTGCCTCGGGGGGCCGAAGCACTGAAGCTTTCTTT. It codes for CASSASGGRSTEAFF.